Listed below are T cell receptor beta chains from one sample, sequenced in a study of cytomegalovirus exposure and HLA in healthy donors. Clones were sequenced by immunoSEQ multiplex PCR, and TCRdb holds only the in-frame ones, with some missing. The sample's table shows 220,000 or so clones. Sequencing input: PBMCs. Source of these receptors: a girl aged 2 to 9 in good health and CMV-seropositive. The CDR3 runs from the conserved cysteine through the conserved F or W. D genes are given only for firm matches.

TRBV30	-	TRBJ2-5	TGTGCCTGGTGGGGGGACAGTGTATTACAAGAGACCCAGTACTTC	CAWWGDSVLQETQYF
TRBV5-6	TRBD2	TRBJ2-1	TGTGCCAGCACCTCTCGGACTAGCGGGAGGAATGAGCAGTTCTTC	CASTSRTSGRNEQFF
TRBV7-9	TRBD1	TRBJ1-1	TGTGCCAGCAGCTCTCGGACAGGGGTTGAAGCTTTCTTT	CASSSRTGVEAFF
TRBV6-6	TRBD1	TRBJ1-1	TGTGCCAGCAGGGAATCGGACAGGCAGAACACAGAAGCTTTCTTT	CASRESDRQNTEAFF
TRBV29-1	TRBD1	TRBJ2-6	TGCAGCGTTGGCCAGGGGGTAAAAGCTGGGGCCAACGTCCTGACTTTC	CSVGQGVKAGANVLTF
TRBV7-3	TRBD2	TRBJ2-5	TGTGCCAGCAGCCTCCGTAGCGGGAGAGGGGGGGAGACCCAGTACTTC	CASSLRSGRGGETQYF
TRBV28	TRBD2	TRBJ2-7	TGTGCCAGCCGGGCGGGAGGAATTTACGAGCAGTACTTC	CASRAGGIYEQYF
TRBV6-1	-	TRBJ1-6	TGTGCCAGCACCCTGATGCTGACAGATTCACCCCTCCACTTT	CASTLMLTDSPLHF
TRBV27	TRBD1	TRBJ1-1	TGTGCCAGCAGTTGGGGGACAGCCCGGAACACTGAAGCTTTCTTT	CASSWGTARNTEAFF
TRBV7-9	-	TRBJ2-7	TGTGCCAGCAGCTCCGACCAGGGCGACGAGCAGTACTTC	CASSSDQGDEQYF
TRBV2	-	TRBJ1-1	TGTGCCAGCAGTGAACGCACTGAAGCTTTCTTT	CASSERTEAFF
TRBV29-1	TRBD2	TRBJ2-1	TGCAGCGTTGAAATCAGCGGGAGAACCGTCAATGAGCAGTTCTTC	CSVEISGRTVNEQFF
TRBV7-2	TRBD2	TRBJ2-3	TGTGCCAGCAGCTTCGACCTAGCGGGTGGCTTCAGCACAGATACGCAGTATTTT	CASSFDLAGGFSTDTQYF
TRBV5-6	TRBD1	TRBJ2-7	TGTGCCAGCAGCTTGGCGTCGGGACAGGGGACGGTCGAGCAGTACTTC	CASSLASGQGTVEQYF
TRBV28	-	TRBJ2-7	TGTGCCAGCAAAGGGGGCGGGAACCCATACGAGCAGTACTTC	CASKGGGNPYEQYF
TRBV18	-	TRBJ1-5	TGTGCCAGCTCACCACTGGACAGCCGCAATAGCAATCAGCCCCAGCATTTT	CASSPLDSRNSNQPQHF
TRBV6-1	-	TRBJ2-1	TGTGCCAGCAGTGCCTGGACTACGGACAATGAGCAGTTCTTC	CASSAWTTDNEQFF